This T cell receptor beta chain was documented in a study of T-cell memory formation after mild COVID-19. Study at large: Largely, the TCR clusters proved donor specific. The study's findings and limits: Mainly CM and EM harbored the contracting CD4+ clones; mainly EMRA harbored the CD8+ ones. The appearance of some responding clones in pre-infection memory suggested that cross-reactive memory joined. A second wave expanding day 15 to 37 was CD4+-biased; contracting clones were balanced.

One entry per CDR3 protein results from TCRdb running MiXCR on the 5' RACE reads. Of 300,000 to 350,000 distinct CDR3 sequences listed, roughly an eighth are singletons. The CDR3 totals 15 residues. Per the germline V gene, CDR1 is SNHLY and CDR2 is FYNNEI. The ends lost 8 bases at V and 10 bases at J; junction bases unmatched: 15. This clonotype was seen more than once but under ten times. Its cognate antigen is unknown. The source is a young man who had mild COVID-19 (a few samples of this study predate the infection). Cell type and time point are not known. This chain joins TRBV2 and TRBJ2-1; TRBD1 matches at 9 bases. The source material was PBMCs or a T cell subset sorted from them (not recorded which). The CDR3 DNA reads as TGTGCCAGCGCAAAACAGGGGGCCGTTTCTGGGGAGCAGTTCTTC. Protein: CASAKQGAVSGEQFF.